The rows below give T cell receptor beta chains drawn from one sample of a study of shared clonotypes between healthy human individuals. Using immunoSEQ multiplex PCR, the repertoire was profiled, and TCRdb retains in-frame clones only, with some absent. Found here are 470,000 or so clones, approximately 80% of them singletons; the top ten hold more than 10%. The sample comprised PBMCs. The receptors derive from a woman aged 40-49 years in good health. Some clones in this sample may be carry-over from other donors' samples. CDR3s include the opening cysteine and the closing phenylalanine or tryptophan. A D gene is named only where the DNA matches it firmly. Not all rows give a size; the values are once, few, many and, for expanded clones, a class.

>TRBJ1-1|TRBV5-1|-|16|-
CASSAFGVIEDTEAFF
TGCGCCAGCAGCGCTTTCGGGGTGATCGAAGACACTGAAGCTTTCTTT
>TRBJ2-3|TRBV10-3|TRBD1|15|once
CASGSGTGLTDTQYF
TGTGCCAGCGGATCCGGGACAGGACTCACAGATACGCAGTATTTT
>TRBJ2-7|TRBV7-9|-|14|few
CASSLVDKAYEQYF
TGTGCCAGCAGCTTAGTTGACAAGGCCTACGAGCAGTACTTC
>TRBJ2-1|TRBV19|TRBD1|16|once
CASKGRLGTGDNEQFF
TGTGCCAGTAAGGGCCGGCTCGGGACAGGGGACAATGAGCAGTTCTTC
>TRBJ2-1|TRBV6-5|-|13|once
CASSDGIYNEQFF
TGTGCCAGCAGTGACGGGATTTACAATGAGCAGTTCTTC
>TRBJ1-6|TRBV10-3|TRBD1|13|-
CATNQGDNSPLHF
TGTGCCACCAACCAGGGGGATAATTCACCCCTCCACTTT
>TRBJ1-5|TRBV28|TRBD1|15|many
CASSFGDRDNQPQHF
TGTGCCAGCAGTTTTGGGGACAGGGACAATCAGCCCCAGCATTTT
>TRBJ2-1|TRBV2|-|15|-
CASSEQPPGYNEQFF
TGTGCCAGCAGTGAGCAGCCCCCAGGATACAATGAGCAGTTCTTC
>TRBJ2-7|TRBV27|TRBD1|15|once
CASSFTGTVPYEQYF
TGTGCCAGCAGTTTCACCGGGACAGTTCCCTACGAGCAGTACTTC
>TRBJ1-2|TRBV10-3|TRBD1|13|-
CAARQGLNYGYTF
TGTGCCGCGAGACAGGGGCTTAACTATGGCTACACCTTC
>TRBJ2-7|TRBV28|-|12|-
CASSSGPHEQYF
TGTGCCAGCAGTAGTGGGCCCCACGAGCAGTACTTC
>TRBJ2-1|TRBV28|TRBD2|11|-
CASSVREGQFF
TGTGCCAGCAGTGTGCGGGAGGGGCAGTTCTTC
>TRBJ2-2|TRBV23-1|TRBD1|15|-
CASSRTGINTGELFF
TGCGCCAGCAGCCGGACAGGAATCAACACCGGGGAGCTGTTTTTT
>TRBJ2-7|TRBV11-2|TRBD1|17|-
CASSPKGTGFRTYEQYF
TGTGCCAGCAGCCCCAAGGGGACAGGGTTTAGGACCTACGAGCAGTACTTC
>TRBJ2-3|TRBV5-4|-|14|-
CASSRAGFPDTQYF
TGTGCCAGCAGCCGGGCAGGGTTCCCAGATACGCAGTATTTT
>TRBJ1-5|TRBV7-2|-|14|many
CASSLEGLNQPQHF
TGTGCCAGCAGCTTAGAAGGGCTCAATCAGCCCCAGCATTTT
>TRBJ1-2|TRBV6-1|-|15|few
CASSEAGGVGYGYTF
TGTGCCAGCAGTGAAGCTGGGGGTGTAGGCTATGGCTACACCTTC
>TRBJ1-1|TRBV5-4|-|15|-
CASSLEGLRKTEAFF
TGTGCCAGCAGCTTGGAGGGTCTTCGAAAGACTGAAGCTTTCTTT
>TRBJ1-1|TRBV6-1|TRBD1|15|-
CASSEMYRGTGEAFF
TGTGCCAGCAGTGAAATGTATCGGGGGACAGGGGAAGCTTTCTTT
>TRBJ2-1|TRBV9|-|15|-
CASSEGGSSYNEQFF
TGTGCCAGCAGCGAGGGTGGGAGCTCCTACAATGAGCAGTTCTTC
>TRBJ2-3|TRBV9|TRBD1|15|once
CASSDQGANTDTQYF
TGTGCCAGCAGCGACCAGGGGGCGAATACAGATACGCAGTATTTT
>TRBJ2-5|TRBV10-3|-|13|-
CAISPGLQETQYF
TGTGCCATCAGTCCCGGACTACAAGAGACCCAGTACTTC
>TRBJ1-1|TRBV2|-|14|few
CASGPPSADTEAFF
TGTGCCAGCGGGCCTCCCAGTGCTGACACTGAAGCTTTCTTT
>TRBJ2-2|TRBV6-6|TRBD2|14|-
CASRGGREVGELFF
TGTGCCAGCAGAGGCGGGAGGGAGGTCGGGGAGCTGTTTTTT
>TRBJ2-7|TRBV29-1|TRBD1|13|-
CSVPGQGLEEQYF
TGCAGCGTCCCGGGACAGGGTCTTGAAGAGCAGTACTTC
>TRBJ2-5|TRBV4-2|-|13|-
CASSQVLQETQYF
TGTGCCAGCAGCCAAGTCTTACAAGAGACCCAGTACTTC
>TRBJ1-1|TRBV19|-|13|-
CASKRGANREAFF
TGTGCCAGCAAAAGGGGGGCAAACCGTGAAGCTTTCTTT
>TRBJ2-7|TRBV18|-|16|-
CASSPGGGYLLVEQYF
TGTGCCAGCTCACCGGGCGGGGGCTACCTTCTAGTAGAGCAGTACTTC
>TRBJ2-1|TRBV4-2|-|16|-
CASSRIGTPLGGEQFF
TGTGCCAGCAGCCGTATCGGGACTCCGTTGGGGGGAGAGCAGTTCTTC